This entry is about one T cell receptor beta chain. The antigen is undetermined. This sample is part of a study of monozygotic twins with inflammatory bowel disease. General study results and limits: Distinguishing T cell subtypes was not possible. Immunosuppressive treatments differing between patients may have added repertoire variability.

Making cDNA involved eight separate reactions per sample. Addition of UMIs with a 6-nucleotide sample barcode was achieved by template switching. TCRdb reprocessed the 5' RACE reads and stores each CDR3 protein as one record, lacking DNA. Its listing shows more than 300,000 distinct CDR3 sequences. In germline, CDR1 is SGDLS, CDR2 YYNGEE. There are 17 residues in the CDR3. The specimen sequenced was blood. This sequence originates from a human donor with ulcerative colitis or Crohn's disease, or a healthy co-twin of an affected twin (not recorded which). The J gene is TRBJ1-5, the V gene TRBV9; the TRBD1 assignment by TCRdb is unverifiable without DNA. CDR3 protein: CASSAGTGTGGGQPQHF.